This T cell receptor beta chain was captured in a study of shared clonotypes between healthy human individuals. This clone is a singleton in its sample. This CDR3 spans 16 amino acids. The germline V and J ends were trimmed by 3 bases and 2 bases, with 16 bases remaining between them. The V gene's germline CDR1 is MDHEN and CDR2 SYDVKM. Method: immunoSEQ multiplex PCR; TCRdb's copy keeps in-frame clones and lacks some. The table has about 700,000 clones, 92% seen once. The naive CD8 population came from CD45RO-negative cells selected for CCR7, without terminally differentiated effector memory CD45RA+ cells.

J is TRBJ1-1 and V is TRBV28, with D perhaps TRBD1 (6 bases). Sequenced input: naive CD8+ T cells sorted from blood. The origin of this receptor is a man under 40 in good health. The CDR3 is CASSFFSVRGNTEAFF. DNA for the CDR3: TGTGCCAGCAGTTTTTTTTCTGTCAGGGGAAACACTGAAGCTTTCTTT.